This TCR beta chain was recovered during a study of response to subunit inactivated influenza vaccine. Each CDR3 protein gets one entry after TCRdb re-called the RT-PCR reads with MiXCR. The profile shows roughly 700,000 distinct CDR3 sequences, 14% of them singletons. The CDR3 is 16 residues long. CDR1 is KGHSH and CDR2 is LQKENI in the germline V gene. V was shortened by 6 bases and J by 4 bases, with 20 bases between the two germline ends. This rearrangement joins TRBV18 to TRBJ2-3, with D possibly being TRBD1 (5 bases). The sample was PBMCs from blood, taken roughly 15 days before vaccination. This clonotype was obtained from a man in his forties or fifties who received an inactivated influenza vaccine. The CDR3 DNA reads TGTGCCAGCTCTCGAAGACAGACCGGTTCCTCAGATACGCAGTATTTT. It codes for CASSRRQTGSSDTQYF.